This TCR beta chain was sequenced during a study of long-term antiretroviral therapy in people with HIV. Study at large: In the earliest collections, sampling predates the 2015 immediate-ART recommendation by about a decade. Findings and limits, study-wide: Before ART, certain clones expanded, and these dominated the repertoire at all time points. The study found narrower CDR3 length ranges in HIV repertoires than in controls. ART adherence, viral resistance and therapy changes went undocumented.

An immunoSEQ assay, version v3.0, was performed at survey level. The assay was immunoSEQ multiplex PCR, and TCRdb's table has in-frame clones only and misses some. The sample holds over 30,000 clones, 95% to 98% seen once. Germline values: CDR1 SQVTM, CDR2 ANQGSEA. The CDR3 covers 11 residues. This clone was counted once. Its antigen is not identified. The rearrangement uses TRBV29-1 and TRBJ1-2; D is uncertain. This material consisted of unsorted PBMCs, taken 6.9 years after starting antiretroviral therapy. The sequence derives from a man aged 25-45 years with HIV. CDR3 DNA: TGCAGTGTTCCTGACGACTATGGCTACACCTTC. It encodes CSVPDDYGYTF.